In its sample, the clone carrying this T cell receptor (beta chain) was seen many times. Its target is not known. CDR3 size: 17 residues. Germline CDR1 SGHVS, CDR2 FQNEAQ. V lost 1 base and J lost 2, with 16 bases in between. This sample was included in a study of T cell repertoires in cytomegalovirus infection. Across the whole study: Matching HLA type, along with CMV infection, was indicated by public TCR beta signatures.

TCRdb reprocessed the reads via MiXCR and lists one record per CDR3 protein. This sample has about 830,000 distinct CDR3 sequences, with around a third found just once. The chain links TRBV7-8 to TRBJ2-3, with D perhaps being TRBD1 or TRBD2 (5 bases each). This TCR was recovered from a human donor in good health (CMV status not recorded). Some clones in this sample may be carry-over from other donors' samples. Sequencing used cultured CD8+ T cells from PBMCs, obtained from culture after CMV antigen stimulation. CDR3 region: CASSLDHRDPSTDTQYF. Here the CDR3 DNA reads TGTGCCAGCAGCTTAGATCATAGGGACCCTTCCACAGATACGCAGTATTTT.